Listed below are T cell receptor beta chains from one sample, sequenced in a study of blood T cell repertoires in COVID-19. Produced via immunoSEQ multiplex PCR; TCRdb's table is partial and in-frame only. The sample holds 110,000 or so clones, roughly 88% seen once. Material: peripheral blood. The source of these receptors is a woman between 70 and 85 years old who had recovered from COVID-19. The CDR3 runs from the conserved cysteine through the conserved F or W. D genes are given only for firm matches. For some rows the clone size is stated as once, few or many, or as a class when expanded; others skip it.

cdr3_aa: CASSPRTANTEAFF
cdr3_nt: TGTGCCAGCAGCCCGAGGACAGCCAACACTGAAGCTTTCTTT
clone_size: -
v_call: TRBV7-9
d_call: -
j_call: TRBJ1-1

cdr3_aa: CASNADRGRGGQETQYF
cdr3_nt: TGTGCCAGCAATGCTGATAGGGGGAGGGGGGGTCAAGAGACCCAGTACTTC
clone_size: -
v_call: TRBV11-2
d_call: -
j_call: TRBJ2-5

cdr3_aa: CASSPTSGYDTDTQYF
cdr3_nt: TGTGCCAGCAGCCCGACTAGCGGGTATGACACAGATACGCAGTATTTT
clone_size: -
v_call: TRBV7-8
d_call: TRBD2
j_call: TRBJ2-3

cdr3_aa: CASSLAFRETEAFF
cdr3_nt: TGTGCCAGCAGCTTAGCGTTCAGGGAAACTGAAGCTTTCTTT
clone_size: -
v_call: TRBV7-2
d_call: -
j_call: TRBJ1-1

cdr3_aa: CATSDPNSGVTSYNEQFF
cdr3_nt: TGTGCCACCAGTGATCCTAATTCAGGGGTTACCTCCTACAATGAGCAGTTCTTC
clone_size: -
v_call: TRBV24-1
d_call: -
j_call: TRBJ2-1

cdr3_aa: CASRGGLNSPLHF
cdr3_nt: TGTGCCAGCCGTGGAGGGTTGAACTCACCCCTCCACTTT
clone_size: -
v_call: TRBV7-9
d_call: -
j_call: TRBJ1-6

cdr3_aa: CASNDRVGTQYF
cdr3_nt: TGTGCCAGCAACGACAGGGTGGGGACCCAGTACTTC
clone_size: -
v_call: TRBV12-3/TRBV12-4
d_call: TRBD1
j_call: TRBJ2-5

cdr3_aa: CASSFYLGRGTGELFF
cdr3_nt: TGTGCCAGCAGCTTTTACCTCGGGAGGGGGACCGGGGAGCTGTTTTTT
clone_size: -
v_call: TRBV7-8
d_call: TRBD2
j_call: TRBJ2-2

cdr3_aa: CATSRGRTGSEQYF
cdr3_nt: TGTGCCACCAGCAGAGGACGGACAGGGAGTGAGCAGTACTTC
clone_size: -
v_call: TRBV15
d_call: TRBD1
j_call: TRBJ2-7

cdr3_aa: CASSPPARGYYEQYF
cdr3_nt: TGCGCCAGCAGCCCCCCAGCGCGGGGGTACTACGAGCAGTACTTC
clone_size: -
v_call: TRBV5-1
d_call: TRBD2
j_call: TRBJ2-7

cdr3_aa: CASSPLSRGTYNEQFF
cdr3_nt: TGTGCCAGCTCACCACTTAGCCGGGGTACCTACAATGAGCAGTTCTTC
clone_size: -
v_call: TRBV18
d_call: -
j_call: TRBJ2-1

cdr3_aa: CASSLGLGEQYF
cdr3_nt: TGTGCCAGCAGTTTGGGACTGGGTGAGCAGTACTTC
clone_size: -
v_call: TRBV27
d_call: -
j_call: TRBJ2-7

cdr3_aa: CASSLGHMNTGELFF
cdr3_nt: TGCGCCAGCAGCTTGGGGCATATGAACACCGGGGAGCTGTTTTTT
clone_size: -
v_call: TRBV5-1
d_call: -
j_call: TRBJ2-2

cdr3_aa: CASSGQGADQPQHF
cdr3_nt: TGTGCCAGCTCCGGACAGGGGGCCGATCAGCCCCAGCATTTT
clone_size: -
v_call: TRBV18
d_call: TRBD1
j_call: TRBJ1-5

cdr3_aa: CASSPPGLAYNEQFF
cdr3_nt: TGTGCCAGCAGTCCCCCGGGACTAGCGTACAATGAGCAGTTCTTC
clone_size: once
v_call: TRBV7-3
d_call: TRBD2
j_call: TRBJ2-1

cdr3_aa: CAASRGTDSTDTQYF
cdr3_nt: TGTGCCGCCAGCAGAGGGACAGATAGCACAGATACGCAGTATTTT
clone_size: -
v_call: TRBV15
d_call: TRBD1
j_call: TRBJ2-3

cdr3_aa: CASSQGLAGSYEQYF
cdr3_nt: TGCGCCAGCAGCCAAGGACTAGCGGGATCCTACGAGCAGTACTTC
clone_size: many
v_call: TRBV4-3
d_call: TRBD2
j_call: TRBJ2-7

cdr3_aa: CASSLGLAYEQYF
cdr3_nt: TGTGCCAGCAGCTTAGGACTTGCATACGAGCAGTACTTC
clone_size: -
v_call: TRBV7-3
d_call: -
j_call: TRBJ2-7

cdr3_aa: CASSLSGGLQETQYF
cdr3_nt: TGTGCCAGCAGCTTGTCGGGGGGACTACAAGAGACCCAGTACTTC
clone_size: -
v_call: TRBV5-4
d_call: TRBD2
j_call: TRBJ2-5

cdr3_aa: CASSVRDLLSYEQYF
cdr3_nt: TGTGCCAGCAGCGTCCGGGATCTACTCTCCTACGAGCAGTACTTC
clone_size: -
v_call: TRBV7-9
d_call: -
j_call: TRBJ2-7

cdr3_aa: CASRDPQGYSNQPQHF
cdr3_nt: TGTGCCAGCAGGGACCCCCAGGGGTATAGCAATCAGCCCCAGCATTTT
clone_size: few
v_call: TRBV2
d_call: -
j_call: TRBJ1-5

cdr3_aa: CASKRDREIEKLFF
cdr3_nt: TGCGCCAGTAAGAGGGACAGGGAGATTGAAAAACTGTTTTTT
clone_size: -
v_call: TRBV5-1
d_call: TRBD1
j_call: TRBJ1-4

cdr3_aa: CASSAGTSGRPLSSYEQYF
cdr3_nt: TGTGCCAGCAGTGCCGGGACTAGCGGGAGGCCCCTGAGCTCCTACGAGCAGTACTTC
clone_size: once
v_call: TRBV6-2/TRBV6-3
d_call: TRBD2
j_call: TRBJ2-7

cdr3_aa: CASRHGTGVYNEQFF
cdr3_nt: TGTGCCAGCAGGCACGGGACAGGGGTTTACAATGAGCAGTTCTTC
clone_size: -
v_call: TRBV28
d_call: TRBD1
j_call: TRBJ2-1

cdr3_aa: CASSLAGLPDGYTF
cdr3_nt: TGTGCCAGCAGCTTAGCTGGGCTGCCCGATGGCTACACCTTC
clone_size: once
v_call: TRBV7-9
d_call: -
j_call: TRBJ1-2

cdr3_aa: CASSPRQGGEQFF
cdr3_nt: TGTGCCAGCAGCCCCCGACAGGGTGGTGAGCAGTTCTTC
clone_size: -
v_call: TRBV12-3/TRBV12-4
d_call: TRBD1
j_call: TRBJ2-1

cdr3_aa: CASSLRARWAGELFF
cdr3_nt: TGTGCCAGCAGCCTCAGGGCCCGGTGGGCCGGGGAGCTGTTTTTT
clone_size: -
v_call: TRBV7-9
d_call: -
j_call: TRBJ2-2

cdr3_aa: CASSSPGGYPYGYTF
cdr3_nt: TGTGCCAGCAGCTCCCCTGGCGGTTATCCCTATGGCTACACCTTC
clone_size: few
v_call: TRBV7-9
d_call: -
j_call: TRBJ1-2

cdr3_aa: CASSVLLGKETQYF
cdr3_nt: TGTGCCAGCAGCGTTTTACTAGGAAAAGAGACCCAGTACTTC
clone_size: once
v_call: TRBV7-9
d_call: -
j_call: TRBJ2-5

cdr3_aa: CASSQGTGGRTYNEQFF
cdr3_nt: TGTGCCAGCAGCCAAGGTACAGGGGGAAGAACATACAATGAGCAGTTCTTC
clone_size: -
v_call: TRBV3-1/TRBV3-2
d_call: TRBD1
j_call: TRBJ2-1

cdr3_aa: CASSQDWSGIGELFF
cdr3_nt: TGCGCCAGCAGCCAAGATTGGAGCGGGATCGGGGAGCTGTTTTTT
clone_size: -
v_call: TRBV4-3
d_call: TRBD2
j_call: TRBJ2-2

cdr3_aa: CASSYAGTSYYEQYF
cdr3_nt: TGTGCCAGTAGCTATGCCGGGACATCGTACTACGAGCAGTACTTC
clone_size: -
v_call: TRBV19
d_call: -
j_call: TRBJ2-7

cdr3_aa: CASSPRGGFMAFF
cdr3_nt: TGTGCCAGCAGCCCTCGTGGGGGCTTTATGGCTTTCTTT
clone_size: once
v_call: TRBV7-9
d_call: -
j_call: TRBJ1-1

cdr3_aa: CASSHWTGSTYEQYF
cdr3_nt: TGTGCCAGCTCGCATTGGACAGGGTCGACCTACGAGCAGTACTTC
clone_size: -
v_call: TRBV18
d_call: TRBD1
j_call: TRBJ2-7

cdr3_aa: CASSPDRLNYGYTF
cdr3_nt: TGTGCCAGCTCACCGGACAGATTGAACTATGGCTACACCTTC
clone_size: -
v_call: TRBV18
d_call: -
j_call: TRBJ1-2

cdr3_aa: CASSIGGRVQHF
cdr3_nt: TGTGCCAGTAGTATAGGGGGGAGGGTCCAGCATTTT
clone_size: -
v_call: TRBV19
d_call: -
j_call: TRBJ1-5

cdr3_aa: CASSLRGAGREKLFF
cdr3_nt: TGTGCCAGCAGTTTGCGGGGAGCCGGGAGAGAAAAACTGTTTTTT
clone_size: -
v_call: TRBV28
d_call: -
j_call: TRBJ1-4

cdr3_aa: CASWGGGDYEQYF
cdr3_nt: TGTGCCAGTTGGGGCGGCGGGGACTACGAGCAGTACTTC
clone_size: -
v_call: TRBV11-1
d_call: -
j_call: TRBJ2-7

cdr3_aa: CASIQAGASGEQFF
cdr3_nt: TGTGCCAGCATTCAAGCGGGAGCTTCGGGTGAGCAGTTCTTC
clone_size: once
v_call: TRBV27
d_call: TRBD2
j_call: TRBJ2-1

cdr3_aa: CASTPTVRTGKIQPQHF
cdr3_nt: TGTGCCAGCACCCCGACAGTAAGGACAGGGAAGATTCAGCCCCAGCATTTT
clone_size: -
v_call: TRBV7-9
d_call: TRBD1
j_call: TRBJ1-5

cdr3_aa: CASSPTRSSYEQYF
cdr3_nt: TGTGCCAGCAGCCCTACTAGGAGCTCCTACGAGCAGTACTTC
clone_size: -
v_call: TRBV7-9
d_call: -
j_call: TRBJ2-7

cdr3_aa: CASSPPSTTDTQYF
cdr3_nt: TGTGCCAGCTCACCACCTTCCACAACAGATACGCAGTATTTT
clone_size: -
v_call: TRBV18
d_call: -
j_call: TRBJ2-3

cdr3_aa: CASSLLVGGKFF
cdr3_nt: TGTGCCAGCAGCTTATTAGTGGGGGGGAAGTTCTTC
clone_size: -
v_call: TRBV7-2
d_call: TRBD2
j_call: TRBJ2-1

cdr3_aa: CASSYSGLDMGFYEQYF
cdr3_nt: TGTGCCAGCAGTTACTCCGGACTAGATATGGGCTTCTACGAGCAGTACTTC
clone_size: -
v_call: TRBV6-2/TRBV6-3
d_call: TRBD2
j_call: TRBJ2-7

cdr3_aa: CASSFQSAYNSPLHF
cdr3_nt: TGCGCCAGCAGCTTTCAGAGCGCCTATAATTCACCCCTCCACTTT
clone_size: -
v_call: TRBV5-1
d_call: -
j_call: TRBJ1-6